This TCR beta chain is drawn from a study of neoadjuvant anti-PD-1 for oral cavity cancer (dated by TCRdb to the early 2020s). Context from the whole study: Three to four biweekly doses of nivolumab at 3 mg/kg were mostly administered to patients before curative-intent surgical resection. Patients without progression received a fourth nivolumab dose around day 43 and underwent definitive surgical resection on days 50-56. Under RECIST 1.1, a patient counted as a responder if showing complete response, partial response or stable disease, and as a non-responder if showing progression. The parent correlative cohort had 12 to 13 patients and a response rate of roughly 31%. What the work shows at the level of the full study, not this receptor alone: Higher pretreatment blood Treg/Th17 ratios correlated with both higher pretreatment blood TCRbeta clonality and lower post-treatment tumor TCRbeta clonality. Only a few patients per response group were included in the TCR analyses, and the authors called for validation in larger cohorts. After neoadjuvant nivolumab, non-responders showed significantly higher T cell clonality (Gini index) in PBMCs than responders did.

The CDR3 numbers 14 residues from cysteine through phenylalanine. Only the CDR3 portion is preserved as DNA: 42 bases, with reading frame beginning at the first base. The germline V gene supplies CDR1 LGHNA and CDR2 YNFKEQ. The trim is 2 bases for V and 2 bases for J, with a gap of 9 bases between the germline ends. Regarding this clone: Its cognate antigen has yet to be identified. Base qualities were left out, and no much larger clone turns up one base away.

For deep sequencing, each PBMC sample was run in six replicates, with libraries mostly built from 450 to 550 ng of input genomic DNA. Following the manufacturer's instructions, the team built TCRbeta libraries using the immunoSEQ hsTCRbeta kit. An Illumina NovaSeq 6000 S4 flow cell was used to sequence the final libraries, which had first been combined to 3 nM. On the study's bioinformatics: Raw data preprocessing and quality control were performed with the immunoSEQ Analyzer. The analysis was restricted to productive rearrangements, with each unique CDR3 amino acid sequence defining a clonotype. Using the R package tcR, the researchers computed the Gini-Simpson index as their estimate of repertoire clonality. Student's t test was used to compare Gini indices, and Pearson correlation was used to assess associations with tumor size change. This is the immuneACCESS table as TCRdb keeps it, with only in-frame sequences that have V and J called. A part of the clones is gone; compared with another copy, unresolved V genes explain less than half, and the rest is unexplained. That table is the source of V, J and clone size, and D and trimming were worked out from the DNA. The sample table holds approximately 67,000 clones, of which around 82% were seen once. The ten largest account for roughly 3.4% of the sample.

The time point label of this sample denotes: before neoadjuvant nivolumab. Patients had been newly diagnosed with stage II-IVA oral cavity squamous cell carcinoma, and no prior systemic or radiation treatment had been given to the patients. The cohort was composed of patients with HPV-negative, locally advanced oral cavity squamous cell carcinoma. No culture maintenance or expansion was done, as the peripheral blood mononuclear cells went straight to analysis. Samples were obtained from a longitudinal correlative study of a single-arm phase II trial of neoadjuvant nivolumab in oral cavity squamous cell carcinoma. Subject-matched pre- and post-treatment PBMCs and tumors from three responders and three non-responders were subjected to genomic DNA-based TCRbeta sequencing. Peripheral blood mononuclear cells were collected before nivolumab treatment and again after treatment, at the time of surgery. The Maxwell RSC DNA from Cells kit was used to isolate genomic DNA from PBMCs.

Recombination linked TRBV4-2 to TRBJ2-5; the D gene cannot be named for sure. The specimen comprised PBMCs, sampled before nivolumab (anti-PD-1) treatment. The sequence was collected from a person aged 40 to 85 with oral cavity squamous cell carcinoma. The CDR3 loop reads CASSQTGAQETQYF. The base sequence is TGTGCCAGCAGCCAAACGGGCGCGCAAGAGACCCAGTACTTC.